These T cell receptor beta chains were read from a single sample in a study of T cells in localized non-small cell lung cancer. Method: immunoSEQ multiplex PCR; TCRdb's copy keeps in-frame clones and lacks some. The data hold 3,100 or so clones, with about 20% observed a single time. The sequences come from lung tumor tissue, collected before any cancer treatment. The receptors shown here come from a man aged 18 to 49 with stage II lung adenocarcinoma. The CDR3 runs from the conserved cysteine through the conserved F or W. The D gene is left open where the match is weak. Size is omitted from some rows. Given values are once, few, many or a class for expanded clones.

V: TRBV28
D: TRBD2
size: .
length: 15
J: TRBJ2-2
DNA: TGTGCCAGCAGCCTTAGCGGGACGAACACCGGGGAGCTGTTTTTT
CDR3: CASSLSGTNTGELFF

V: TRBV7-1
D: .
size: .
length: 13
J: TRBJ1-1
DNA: TGTGCCAGCAGCCCCCAGAGCAACACTGAAGCTTTCTTT
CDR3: CASSPQSNTEAFF

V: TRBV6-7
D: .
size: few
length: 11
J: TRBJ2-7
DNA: TGTGCCAGCAGTACTGAGTACGAGCAGTACTTC
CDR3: CASSTEYEQYF

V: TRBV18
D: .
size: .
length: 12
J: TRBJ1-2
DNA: TGTGCCAGCTCACCTGAGGGCTATGGCTACACCTTC
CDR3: CASSPEGYGYTF

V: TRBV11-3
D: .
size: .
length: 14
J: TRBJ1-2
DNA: TGTGCCAGCAGCTCACAGGGTAGTCGGGATGGCTACACCTTC
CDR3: CASSSQGSRDGYTF

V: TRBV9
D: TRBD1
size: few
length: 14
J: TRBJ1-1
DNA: TGTGCCAGCGGAGGGGGCATATTGAACACTGAAGCTTTCTTT
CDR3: CASGGGILNTEAFF

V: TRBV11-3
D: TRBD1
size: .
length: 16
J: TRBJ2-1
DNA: TGTGCCAGCAGCTCAGGCCTCATGACAGGGGGCGATGAGCAGTTCTTC
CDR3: CASSSGLMTGGDEQFF

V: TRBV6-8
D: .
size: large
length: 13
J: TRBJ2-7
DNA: TGTGCCAGCGGAGGGGCCGTCTCCTACGAGCAGTACTTC
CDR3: CASGGAVSYEQYF

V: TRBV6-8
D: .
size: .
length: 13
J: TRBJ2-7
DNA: TGTGCCAGCAGTTACGCTAAGGGGTACGAGCAGTACTTC
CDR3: CASSYAKGYEQYF

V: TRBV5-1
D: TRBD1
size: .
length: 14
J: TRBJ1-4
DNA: TGCGCCAGCAGCTTAGGACAGGGAAGGGAAAAACTGTTTTTT
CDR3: CASSLGQGREKLFF

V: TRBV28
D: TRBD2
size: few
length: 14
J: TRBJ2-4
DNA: TGTGCCAGTAAAGGACTAGCCCATTCAAACATTCAGTACTTC
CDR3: CASKGLAHSNIQYF

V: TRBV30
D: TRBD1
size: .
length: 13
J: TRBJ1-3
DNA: TGTGCCTGGAGGCCAGGGGGGGCCAACACCATATATTTT
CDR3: CAWRPGGANTIYF

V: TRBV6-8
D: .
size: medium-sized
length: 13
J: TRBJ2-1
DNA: TGTGCCAGCACCAAAGAGGGAACGGGAGAGCAGTTCTTC
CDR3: CASTKEGTGEQFF

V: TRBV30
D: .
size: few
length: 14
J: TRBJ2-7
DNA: TGTGCCTGGAGTGGGACTCATAAGGCCTACGAGCAGTACTTC
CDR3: CAWSGTHKAYEQYF

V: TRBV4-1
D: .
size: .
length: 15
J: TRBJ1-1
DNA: TGCGCCAGCAGTCGCTTCGGACAGACGAACACTGAAGCTTTCTTT
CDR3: CASSRFGQTNTEAFF

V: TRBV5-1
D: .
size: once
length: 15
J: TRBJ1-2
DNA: TGCGCCAGCAGCTTGGCCCTCATAGCTAACTATGGCTACACCTTC
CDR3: CASSLALIANYGYTF

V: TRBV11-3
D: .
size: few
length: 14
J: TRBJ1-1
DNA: TGTGCCAGCAGCGGGACTGGCCTTCGCGGTGAAGCTTTCTTT
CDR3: CASSGTGLRGEAFF

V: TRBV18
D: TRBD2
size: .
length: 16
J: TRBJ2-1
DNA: TGTGCCAGCTCACTTCCCGGGACTAGCGTTATCAATGAGCAGTTCTTC
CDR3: CASSLPGTSVINEQFF

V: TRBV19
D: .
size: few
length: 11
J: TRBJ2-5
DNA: TGTGCCAGTAGTAGACAAGAGACCCAGTACTTC
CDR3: CASSRQETQYF

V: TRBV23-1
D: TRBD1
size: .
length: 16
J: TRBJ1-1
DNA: TGCGCCAGCAGCCCGGGACAGGGGGCCCTGGGGACTGAAGCTTTCTTT
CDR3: CASSPGQGALGTEAFF

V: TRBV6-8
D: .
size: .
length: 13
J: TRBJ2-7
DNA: TGTGCCAGCAGCCGTGGACAGATGAACGAGCAGTACTTC
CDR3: CASSRGQMNEQYF

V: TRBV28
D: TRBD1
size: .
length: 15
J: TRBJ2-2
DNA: TGTGCCAGCAGTTTGGACAGGGTGAACACCGGGGAGCTGTTTTTT
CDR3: CASSLDRVNTGELFF

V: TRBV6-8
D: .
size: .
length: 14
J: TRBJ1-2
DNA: TGTGCCATCAGTGGTAAGGTTTCGAACTATGGCTACACCTTC
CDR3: CAISGKVSNYGYTF

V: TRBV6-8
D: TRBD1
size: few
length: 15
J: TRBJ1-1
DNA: TGTGCCAGCAGTTACGGGCGACAGGGCTATTTTGAAGCTTTCTTT
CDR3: CASSYGRQGYFEAFF

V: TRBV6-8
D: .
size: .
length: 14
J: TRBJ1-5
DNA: TGTGCCAGCAGTCCAAGGGAGGGCAATCAGCCCCAGCATTTT
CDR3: CASSPREGNQPQHF

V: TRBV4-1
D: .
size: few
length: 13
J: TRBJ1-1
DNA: TGCGCCAGCAGCCAAGAGAAAAACACTGAAGCTTTCTTT
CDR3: CASSQEKNTEAFF

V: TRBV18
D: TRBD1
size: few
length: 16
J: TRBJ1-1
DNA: TGTGCCAGCTCACCGGGACAGCTACGCATGAACACTGAAGCTTTCTTT
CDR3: CASSPGQLRMNTEAFF

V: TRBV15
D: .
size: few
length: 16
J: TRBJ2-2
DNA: TGTGCCACCAGCAGAGACAGGGGACCGAACACCGGGGAGCTGTTTTTT
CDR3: CATSRDRGPNTGELFF

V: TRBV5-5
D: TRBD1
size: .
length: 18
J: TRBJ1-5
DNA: TGTGCCAGCAGCCTTTCCGGGACAGGGGGGGGGAGCAATCAGCCCCAGCATTTT
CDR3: CASSLSGTGGGSNQPQHF

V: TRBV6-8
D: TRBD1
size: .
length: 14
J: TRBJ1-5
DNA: TGTGCCACGGCCGGGACAGGGGACAATCAGCCCCAGCATTTT
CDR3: CATAGTGDNQPQHF

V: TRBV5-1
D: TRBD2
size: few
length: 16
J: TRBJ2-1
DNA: TGCGCCAGCAGCTTCAATAGCGGGGGGACAACTAATGAGCAGTTCTTC
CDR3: CASSFNSGGTTNEQFF

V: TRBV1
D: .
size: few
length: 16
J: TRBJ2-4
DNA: TGCGCCAGCAGCCAAGATCGTTGGCTCCAGGCCAACATTCAGTACTTC
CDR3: CASSQDRWLQANIQYF

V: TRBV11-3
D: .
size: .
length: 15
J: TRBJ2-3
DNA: TGTGCCAGCAGCTTAGATCAGGGCTCTACAGATACGCAGTATTTT
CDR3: CASSLDQGSTDTQYF

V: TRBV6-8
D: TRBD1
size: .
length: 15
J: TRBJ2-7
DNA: TGTGCCAGCAGTTACAAGCCGGGACAGCCCTACGAGCAGTACTTC
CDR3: CASSYKPGQPYEQYF

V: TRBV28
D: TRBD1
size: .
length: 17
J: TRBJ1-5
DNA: TGTGCCAGCAGTTTTGGCCTTAGGACAGGGAACAATCAGCCCCAGCATTTT
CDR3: CASSFGLRTGNNQPQHF

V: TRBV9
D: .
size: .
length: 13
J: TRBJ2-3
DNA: TGTGCCAGCAGCCAGGCCCACACAGATACGCAGTATTTT
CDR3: CASSQAHTDTQYF

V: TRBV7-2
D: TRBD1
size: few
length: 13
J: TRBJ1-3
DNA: TGTGCCAGCAGCAGGGGGCGCGGGAACACCATATATTTT
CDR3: CASSRGRGNTIYF

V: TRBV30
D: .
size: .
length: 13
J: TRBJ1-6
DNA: TGTGCCTGGAGTGTTTCTACGGGGTGGCCCCTCCACTTT
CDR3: CAWSVSTGWPLHF

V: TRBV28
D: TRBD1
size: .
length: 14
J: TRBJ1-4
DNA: TGTGCCAGCAGTTCAGGGGGATCTAATGAAAAACTGTTTTTT
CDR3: CASSSGGSNEKLFF

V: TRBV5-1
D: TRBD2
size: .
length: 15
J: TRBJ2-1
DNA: TGCGCCAGCAGCAGGGGACTAGCGGGGGGCTTAGAGCAGTTCTTC
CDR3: CASSRGLAGGLEQFF

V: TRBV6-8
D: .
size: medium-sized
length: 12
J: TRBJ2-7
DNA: TGTGCCATCAGTGCCAACTCCTACGAGCAGTACTTC
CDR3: CAISANSYEQYF

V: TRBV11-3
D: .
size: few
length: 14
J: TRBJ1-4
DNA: TGTGCCAGCAGCTTCCCAGGGGTACATGAAAAACTGTTTTTT
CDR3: CASSFPGVHEKLFF

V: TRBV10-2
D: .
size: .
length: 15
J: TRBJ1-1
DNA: TGCGCCAGCAGTGAGTGGCAGCACTTGAACACTGAAGCTTTCTTT
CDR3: CASSEWQHLNTEAFF

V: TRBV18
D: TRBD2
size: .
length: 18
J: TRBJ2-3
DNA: TGTGCCAGCTCACCATACGGGACTAGCGGGGGGTACACAGATACGCAGTATTTT
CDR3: CASSPYGTSGGYTDTQYF

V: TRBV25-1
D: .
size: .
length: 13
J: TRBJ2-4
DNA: TGTGCCAGCAGTGAATGGGCCAAAAACATTCAGTACTTC
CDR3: CASSEWAKNIQYF

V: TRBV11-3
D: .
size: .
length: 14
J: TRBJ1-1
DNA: TGTGCCAGCAGCTTTGGATCGCAGGGTGGGAAAGCTTTCTTT
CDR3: CASSFGSQGGKAFF

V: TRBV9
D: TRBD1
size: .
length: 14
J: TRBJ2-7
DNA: TGTGCCAGCAGTGTCGGCAACAGGGGCTACGAGCAGTACTTC
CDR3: CASSVGNRGYEQYF

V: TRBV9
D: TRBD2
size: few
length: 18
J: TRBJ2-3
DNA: TGTGCCAGCAGCTTGACGGGACTAGCGGGGATTAGCACAGATACGCAGTATTTT
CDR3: CASSLTGLAGISTDTQYF

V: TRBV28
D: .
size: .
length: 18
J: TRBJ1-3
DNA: TGTGCCAGCAGTTCACGCCAAGGACAGAAGATATGGAGAAACACCATATATTTT
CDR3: CASSSRQGQKIWRNTIYF

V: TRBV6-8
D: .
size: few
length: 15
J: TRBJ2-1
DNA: TGTGCCAGCAGTTACTCCGGACCAAGGTACAATGAGCAGTTCTTC
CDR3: CASSYSGPRYNEQFF

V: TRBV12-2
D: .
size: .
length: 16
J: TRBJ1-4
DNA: TGTGCTAGGACGGGGAGTCCCCGTACAACTAATGAAAAACTGTTTTTT
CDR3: CARTGSPRTTNEKLFF

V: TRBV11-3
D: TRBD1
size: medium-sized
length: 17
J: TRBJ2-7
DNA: TGTGCCAGCAGCTTGGGTACGGGACAGGGGGCTACCTACGAGCAGTACTTC
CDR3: CASSLGTGQGATYEQYF

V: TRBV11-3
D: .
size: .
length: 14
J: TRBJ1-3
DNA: TGTGCCAGCATTACAGCGGGAGCTGGAAACACCATATATTTT
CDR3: CASITAGAGNTIYF

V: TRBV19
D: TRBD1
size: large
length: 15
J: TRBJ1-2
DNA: TGTGCCAGTAGTATCTGGAGGGACAGGTTCTATGGCTACACCTTC
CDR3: CASSIWRDRFYGYTF

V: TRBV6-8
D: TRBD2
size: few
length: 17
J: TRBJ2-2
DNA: TGTGCCAGCAGTTACTCGGCTAGCGGGAGATCAACCGGGGAGCTGTTTTTT
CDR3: CASSYSASGRSTGELFF

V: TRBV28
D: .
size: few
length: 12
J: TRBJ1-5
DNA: TGTGCCAGCAGTTTGAACAAACAGCCCCAGCATTTT
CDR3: CASSLNKQPQHF

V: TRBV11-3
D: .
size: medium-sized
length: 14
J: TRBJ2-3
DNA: TGTGCCAGCAGCTTCGGGGGGCTTGCCGATACGCAGTATTTT
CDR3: CASSFGGLADTQYF